A single sample is the source of the 9 T cell receptor beta chains below, sequenced in a study of cytomegalovirus exposure and HLA in healthy donors. The PCR made use of 60 Vbeta and 13 Jbeta primers. The repertoire was sequenced with immunoSEQ multiplex PCR; TCRdb's copy has only in-frame clones and lacks some. This sample yields roughly 200,000 clones, of which about 80% are seen a single time; 0.55% to 0.7% belongs to the top ten. Input material: PBMCs. These TCRs come from a woman between 40 and 50 years old in good health and CMV-seronegative.

V is TRBV6-1 and J is TRBJ2-7, with 15 bases aligning to TRBD2. V shed 2 bases and J 2 bases; nucleotides not matched to a gene: 10. Per the germline V gene, CDR1 is MNHNS and CDR2 is SASEGT. This CDR3 is built from 19 residues. CDR3 sequence: CASSETGTSGGNRAYEQYF. The CDR3 DNA reads as TGTGCCAGCAGTGAAACCGGGACTAGCGGGGGGAACAGAGCCTACGAGCAGTACTTC.

This clone was detected once. This sequence joins TRBV6-4 and TRBJ1-1; weak D call: TRBD1 (6 bases). The CDR3 totals 16 residues. V was clipped by 3 bases and J by 2 bases, with 16 bases between them. The V gene's germline CDR1 is MRHNA and CDR2 SNTAGT. CDR3 loop: CASSEVQGLRNTEAFF. The CDR3 coding sequence is TGTGCCAGCAGTGAGGTACAGGGTTTGAGAAACACTGAAGCTTTCTTT.

The chain recombines TRBV7-2 with TRBJ2-1; D unclear. CDR1 SGHTA and CDR2 FQGNSA come from the germline V gene. CDR3 length: 12 amino acids. Trimming removed 1 base at V and 6 bases at J, with 4 bases between. Here the CDR3 reads CASSLVGNEQFF. CDR3 nucleotide sequence: TGTGCCAGCAGCTTAGTCGGCAATGAGCAGTTCTTC.

V gene TRBV6-4 combines with J gene TRBJ2-5; TRBD2 might be the D (6 bases). Trimming pared 2 bases from V and 1 base from J, leaving 20 bases between. The length of the CDR3 is 18 residues. Germline V gene data show CDR1 as MRHNA and CDR2 as SNTAGT. Written as DNA, the CDR3 is TGTGCCAGCAGTGACGGGAGGCTCAGTTCGGAGATCCAAGAGACCCAGTACTTC. Residues: CASSDGRLSSEIQETQYF.

The DNA of the CDR3 is TGCGCCAGCAGCTCGCTGGGGCAGGCCTCCTACGAGCAGTACTTC. The encoded protein is CASSSLGQASYEQYF. The chain is built from TRBV5-1 and TRBJ2-7; D may be TRBD1 (5 bases). The V gene's germline CDR1 is SGHRS and CDR2 YFSETQ. Deletions cut 3 bases from V and 0 bases from J, with 13 bases between. The CDR3 is made up of 15 amino acids.

The chain joins TRBV28 to TRBJ1-4, with D possibly matching TRBD1 (5 bases). Trimming shortened V by 2 bases and J by 11 bases, and 12 bases separated the two germline ends. In germline, CDR1 is MDHEN, CDR2 SYDVKM. The length of the CDR3 is 13 residues. Here the CDR3 reads CASSLQGSEKLFF. The CDR3 region has the DNA TGTGCCAGCAGTTTACAGGGTTCGGAGAAACTGTTTTTT.

The J gene is TRBJ2-5, the V gene TRBV7-2; D may be TRBD2 (7 bases). Germline CDR1 reads SGHTA; CDR2 reads FQGNSA. CDR3 size: 16 residues. V was trimmed by 7 bases and J by 5 bases, leaving 23 bases between them. CDR3 nucleotides: TGTGCCAGCACCATAGAGGGCGGGGGCCCGAGGGAGACCCAGTACTTC. Translation gives CASTIEGGGPRETQYF.

This chain joins TRBV28 and TRBJ2-3; possible D gene TRBD2, 5 bases. This CDR3 has 13 amino acids. V was trimmed by 11 bases and J by 0 bases, leaving 12 bases between them. Germline V gene lookup returns CDR1 MDHEN and CDR2 SYDVKM. The CDR3 sequence is CARTLQSTDTQYF. The CDR3 DNA reads TGTGCCCGGACTCTCCAAAGCACAGATACGCAGTATTTT.

This clone occurred once. The chain couples TRBV6-1 to TRBJ2-1, with a tentative D call TRBD1 (5 bases). Germline assignment: CDR1 MNHNS and CDR2 SASEGT. Trimming stripped 4 bases from V and 2 bases from J, with 9 bases between. The CDR3 contains 14 residues. The CDR3 here is CASSGTFTYNEQFF. The CDR3 nucleotides are TGTGCCAGCAGTGGGACATTCACCTACAATGAGCAGTTCTTC.